This T cell receptor (beta chain) was identified in a study of CD8+ T cells in alopecia areata. General study results and limits: The study found higher clonality in lesional than normal scalp, especially in alopecia totalis/universalis.

This clone was counted only a few times. As yet, its antigen is unknown. RNA, once extracted, was reverse transcribed into cDNA for use as the sequencing template. Here immunoSEQ multiplex PCR was the method, and the copy in TCRdb shows in-frame clones only, minus some. The table includes fewer than 70,000 clones, roughly 47% detected once. CDR3 size: 14 residues. V lost 0 bases, J lost 9 bases, and 14 bases lay in between. Germline lookup yields CDR1 SEHNR and CDR2 FQNEAQ (reference sequence). Peripheral blood samples and lesional scalp punch biopsies were obtained from alopecia areata patients. Sorting of CD4+ and CD8+ T cells was performed on PBMCs.

The chain joins TRBV7-9 to TRBJ2-5; possibly TRBD1 or TRBD2 for D (5 bases each). Sequencing input: NKG2D-low CD8+ T cells sorted from blood. This TCR was sampled from a human donor with alopecia areata. The CDR3 DNA reads TGTGCCAGCAGCTTAGCTGGGGGAATGCGCCCCCAGTACTTC. Its protein product is CASSLAGGMRPQYF.